This T cell receptor (beta chain) stems from a study of regulatory T cells in long-lasting Graves disease (TCRdb year 2021). For context, the study as a whole: Persistent Graves' disease was defined as persistently positive TSH receptor autoantibodies together with antithyroid drug treatment for over 5 years. Patients with persistent Graves' disease were compared with patients with newly diagnosed Graves' disease using TCR sequencing and RNA sequencing of peripheral blood. The study took place in China and was registered as a clinical trial. A total of roughly 35 samples underwent TCR sequencing: some 13 from persistent and around 20 from newly diagnosed Graves' disease patients. Antithyroid drugs had been taken for about 9.7 years on average by persistent Graves' disease patients in the clinical cohort. The paper's findings and limits, for the study overall: TRBV28, TRBJ1-2 and TRBJ2-5 were preferentially used in persistent disease, while TRBV20-1 and TRBJ2-1 were favored in newly diagnosed disease. Sequencing and analysis were restricted to the TCR beta chain. Lower TCR Shannon entropy and fewer highly expanded clones were observed in persistent Graves' disease patients than in newly diagnosed patients, which suggested clonal expansion. A larger number of public clonotypes was shared among persistent patients (fewer than 3,000) than among newly diagnosed patients (around 890). Peripheral blood alone was examined, since thyroid tissue, which constituted the primary lesion, could not be accessed. The authors noted that the small sample size was a limitation that may lower accuracy.

V sheds 10 bases and J sheds 1 base, leaving 20 bases between their ends. The CDR3 sequence holds 16 residues, the cysteine and phenylalanine included. Just the 48-base CDR3 DNA is kept, in frame starting at base 1. This clonotype was counted between two and nine times. Its binding antigen is unknown. No qualities accompany the bases; no much larger clone lies one base away. Receptors were amplified or captured by multiplex PCR. Sequencing was performed on an Illumina HiSeq 4000. CDR3 regions were amplified by Arm-PCR with iRepertoire HTBI primers to construct TCR beta libraries. Before sequencing, the PCR products underwent gel purification. The authors processed their data as follows. Across samples, 60 to 80 TRBV and 13 to 15 TRBJ segments were identified and used for gene usage analysis of CDR3 amino acid clonotypes. COPE and FqMerger were used to merge the filtered high-quality paired reads into contigs. BLAST was used to align contigs to the IMGT TRBV, TRBD and TRBJ reference genes, and CDR3 was defined following IMGT. Clonotypes above 0.1% frequency were classified as highly expanded clones. Repertoire diversity was measured by Shannon entropy, and V-J evenness by the Gini coefficient. Clonotypes shared by more than one individual were considered public. TCRdb reprocessing: public reads trimmed at Q25 with fastp, clones called with MiXCR, in-frame beta chains kept. Rows are combined by CDR3 protein, so each entry shows the most common genes and DNA. TCRdb assigned the V and J calls; the authors' analysis was not used. The table for this sample lists about 430,000 distinct CDR3 sequences; roughly a fifth of them were counted only once. The ten largest clones represent roughly an eighth of the sample.

Explained via the paper, the time point label denotes: persistent/refractory GD, antithyroid drugs over 5 years with positive TRAb. For both TCR sequencing and RNA sequencing, RNA was extracted from PBMCs in TRIzol. Graves' disease was diagnosed according to American Thyroid Association guidelines. The patients came from an endocrinology department in Xi'an, China. From each patient, about 9.7 milliliters of peripheral blood was collected into an EDTA anticoagulant tube. Ficoll Paque Plus density gradient separation was used to isolate PBMCs, and no further T cell sorting was performed. An Agilent 2100 Bioanalyzer and agarose gel were used to assess RNA quality, and a NanoDrop 2000 was used to measure RNA concentration.

The chain uses TRBV12-3 or TRBV12-4 and TRBJ1-3; 6 matching bases give a weak D call of TRBD1. The sequence was collected from a female donor with Graves disease. This material consisted of peripheral blood mononuclear cells (PBMCs), taken when the disease was refractory, from a patient treated with antithyroid drugs. The nucleotide sequence is given as TGTGCCACCGACCGCGGGGGGCCCGAGTCTGGAAACACCATATATTTT. This codes for CATDRGGPESGNTIYF.